This TCR beta chain derives from a study of graft-versus-host responses after intestinal transplantation. Study information: Anti-thymocyte globulin induction preceded three to four years of tacrolimus and steroid maintenance in all recipients.

Trimming removed 3 bases from V and 7 bases from J; junction bases left unmatched: 14. The CDR3 is 17 amino acids. Germline loops: CDR1 SGDLS, CDR2 YYNGEE. Produced via immunoSEQ multiplex PCR; TCRdb's table is partial and in-frame only. The sample yields over 100,000 clones, approximately 93% seen once. To note about this clone: Its antigen remains unidentified.

Sequenced material: unstimulated CD8+ T cells sorted from spleen or lymph node cells, taken before transplant. The sequence was obtained from a human donor who was the organ donor for an intestinal transplant. The V and J genes are TRBV9 and TRBJ2-1; 9 bases fit TRBD2. The CDR3 DNA follows: TGTGCCAGCAGCGAGCCGAGGCTAGCGGGAAAGGGAAATGAGCAGTTCTTC. Amino acids: CASSEPRLAGKGNEQFF.